The clone carrying this T cell receptor beta chain was detected once. This specimen belongs to a study of blood T cell repertoires in COVID-19. About the study: The study drew acute and convalescent COVID-19 samples from the United States, Italy and Spain.

Trimming took off 1 base at V and 4 bases at J, with 23 bases between the two ends. The V gene's germline CDR1 is SEHNR and CDR2 FQNEAQ (reference sequence). The CDR3 runs to 18 residues. Profiled with immunoSEQ multiplex PCR; TCRdb holds only in-frame clones, not every one. The sample contains a few hundred thousand clones, roughly 90% of which appear only once. This sequence was found in a woman aged 25 to 39 with COVID-19, enrolled during active disease. The rearrangement joins TRBV7-9 to TRBJ2-7, with D perhaps TRBD2 (6 bases). The sequenced sample was peripheral blood. The CDR3 here is CASSLGRERQGYNYEQYF. Written as DNA, the CDR3 is TGTGCCAGCAGCTTAGGCCGGGAGAGGCAGGGTTATAATTACGAGCAGTACTTC.